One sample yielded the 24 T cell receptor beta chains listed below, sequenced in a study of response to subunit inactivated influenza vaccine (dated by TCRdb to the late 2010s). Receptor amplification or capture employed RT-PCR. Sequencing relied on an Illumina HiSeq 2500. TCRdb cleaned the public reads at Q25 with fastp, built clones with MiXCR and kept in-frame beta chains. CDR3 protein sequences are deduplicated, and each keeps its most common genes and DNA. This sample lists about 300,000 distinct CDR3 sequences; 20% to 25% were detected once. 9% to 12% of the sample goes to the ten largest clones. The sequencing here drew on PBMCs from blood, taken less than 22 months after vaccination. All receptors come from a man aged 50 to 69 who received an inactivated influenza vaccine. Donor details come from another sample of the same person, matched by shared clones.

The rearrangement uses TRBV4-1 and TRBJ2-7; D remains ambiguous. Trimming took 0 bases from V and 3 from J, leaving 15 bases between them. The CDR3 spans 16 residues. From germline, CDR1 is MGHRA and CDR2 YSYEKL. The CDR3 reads CASSQDFPAYNYEQYF. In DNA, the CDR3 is TGCGCCAGCAGCCAAGATTTTCCAGCCTACAACTACGAGCAGTACTTC.

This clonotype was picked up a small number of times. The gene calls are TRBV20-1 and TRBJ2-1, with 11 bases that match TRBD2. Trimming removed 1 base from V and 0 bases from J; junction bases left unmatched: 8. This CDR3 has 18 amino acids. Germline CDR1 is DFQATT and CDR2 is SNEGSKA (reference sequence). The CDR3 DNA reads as TGCAGTGCTAGAGTAGCTAGCGGGAGGCCCGGCTCCTACAATGAGCAGTTCTTC. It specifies CSARVASGRPGSYNEQFF.

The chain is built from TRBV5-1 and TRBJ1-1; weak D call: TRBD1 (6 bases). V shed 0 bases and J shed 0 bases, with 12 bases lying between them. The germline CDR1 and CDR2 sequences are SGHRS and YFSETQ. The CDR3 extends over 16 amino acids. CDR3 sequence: CASSLDGQIMNTEAFF. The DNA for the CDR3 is TGCGCCAGCAGCTTGGACGGACAGATCATGAACACTGAAGCTTTCTTT.

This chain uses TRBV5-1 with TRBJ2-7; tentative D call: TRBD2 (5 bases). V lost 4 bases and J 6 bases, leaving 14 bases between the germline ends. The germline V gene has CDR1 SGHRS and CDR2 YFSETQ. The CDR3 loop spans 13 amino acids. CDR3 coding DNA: TGCGCCAGCAGCCCGAGAGAGGAGGCCGAGCAGTACTTC. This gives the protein CASSPREEAEQYF.

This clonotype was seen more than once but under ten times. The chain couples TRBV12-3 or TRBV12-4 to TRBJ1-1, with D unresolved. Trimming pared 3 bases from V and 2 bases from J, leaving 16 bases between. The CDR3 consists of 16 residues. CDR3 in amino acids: CASSFFLGRGNTEAFF. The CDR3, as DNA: TGTGCCAGCAGTTTTTTTTTAGGGCGGGGTAACACTGAAGCTTTCTTT.

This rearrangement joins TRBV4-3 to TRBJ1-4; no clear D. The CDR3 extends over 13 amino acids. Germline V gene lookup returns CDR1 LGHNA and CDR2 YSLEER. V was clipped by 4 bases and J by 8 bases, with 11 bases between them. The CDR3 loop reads CASSLRSGEKLFF. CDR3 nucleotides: TGCGCCAGCAGCCTGCGGAGCGGGGAAAAACTGTTTTTT.

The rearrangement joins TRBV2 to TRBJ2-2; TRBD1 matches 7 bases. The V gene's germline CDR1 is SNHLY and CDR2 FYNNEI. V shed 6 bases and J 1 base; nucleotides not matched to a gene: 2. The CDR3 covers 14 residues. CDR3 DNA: TGTGCCAGCAGGAGGGACAGGAACACCGGGGAGCTGTTTTTT. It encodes CASRRDRNTGELFF. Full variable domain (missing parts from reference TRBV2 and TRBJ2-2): EPEVTQTPSHQVTQMGQEVILRCVPISNHLYFYWYRQILGQKVEFLVSFYNNEISEKSEIFDDQFSVERPDGSNFTLKIRSTKLEDSAMYFCASRRDRNTGELFFGEGSRLTVL.

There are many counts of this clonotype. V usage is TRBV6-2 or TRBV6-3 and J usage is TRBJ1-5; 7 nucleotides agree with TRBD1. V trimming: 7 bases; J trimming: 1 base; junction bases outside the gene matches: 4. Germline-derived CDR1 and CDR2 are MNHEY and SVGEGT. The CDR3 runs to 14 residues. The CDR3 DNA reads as TGTGCCAGCACCCGGGACAGCAGCAATCAGCCCCAGCATTTT. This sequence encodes CASTRDSSNQPQHF.

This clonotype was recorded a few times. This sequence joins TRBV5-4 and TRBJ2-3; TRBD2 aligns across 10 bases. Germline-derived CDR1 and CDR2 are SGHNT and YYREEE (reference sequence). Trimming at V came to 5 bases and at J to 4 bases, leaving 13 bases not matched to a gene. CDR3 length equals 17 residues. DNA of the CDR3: TGTGCCAGCAGTGGTTCTGGAGCGGGAGGGCCCCCAGATACGCAGTATTTT. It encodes CASSGSGAGGPPDTQYF.

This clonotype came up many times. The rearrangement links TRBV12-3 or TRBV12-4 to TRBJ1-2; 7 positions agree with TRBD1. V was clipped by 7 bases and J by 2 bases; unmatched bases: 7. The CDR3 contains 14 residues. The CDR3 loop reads CASNDGTANYGYTF. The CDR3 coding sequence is TGTGCCAGCAACGACGGGACAGCAAACTATGGCTACACCTTC.

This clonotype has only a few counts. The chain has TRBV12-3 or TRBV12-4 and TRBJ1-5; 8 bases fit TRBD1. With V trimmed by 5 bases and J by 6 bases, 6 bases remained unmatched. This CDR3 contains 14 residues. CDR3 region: CASSQGARGQPQHF. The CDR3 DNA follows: TGTGCCAGCAGTCAGGGGGCGCGGGGTCAGCCCCAGCATTTT.

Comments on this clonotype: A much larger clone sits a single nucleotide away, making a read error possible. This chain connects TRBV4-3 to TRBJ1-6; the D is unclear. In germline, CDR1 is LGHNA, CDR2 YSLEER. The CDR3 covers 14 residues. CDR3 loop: CASNQVSGSSPLHF. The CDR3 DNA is TGCGCCAGCAACCAAGTGTCGGGGAGCTCACCCCTCCACTTT.

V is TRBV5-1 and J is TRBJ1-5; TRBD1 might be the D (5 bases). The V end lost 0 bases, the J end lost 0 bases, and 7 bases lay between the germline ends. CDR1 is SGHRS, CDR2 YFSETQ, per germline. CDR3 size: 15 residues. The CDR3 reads CASSLAGHSNQPQHF. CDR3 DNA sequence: TGCGCCAGCAGCTTGGCCGGACATAGCAATCAGCCCCAGCATTTT.

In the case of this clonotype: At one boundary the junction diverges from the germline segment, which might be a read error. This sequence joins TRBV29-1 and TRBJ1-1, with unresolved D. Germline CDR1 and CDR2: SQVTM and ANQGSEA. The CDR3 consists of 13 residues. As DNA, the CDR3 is TGCAGCGTTGGCTTCAGGTTGAACACTAAAGCTTTCTTT. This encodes CSVGFRLNTKAFF.

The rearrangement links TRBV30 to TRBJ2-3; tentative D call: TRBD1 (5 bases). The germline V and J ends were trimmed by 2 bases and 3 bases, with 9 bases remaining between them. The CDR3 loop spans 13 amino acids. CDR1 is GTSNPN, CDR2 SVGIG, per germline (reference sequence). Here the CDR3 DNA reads TGTGCCTGGAGTCTTAGGGGTACAGATACGCAGTATTTT. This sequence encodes CAWSLRGTDTQYF.

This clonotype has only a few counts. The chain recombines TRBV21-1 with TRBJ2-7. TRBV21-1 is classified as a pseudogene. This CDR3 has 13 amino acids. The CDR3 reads CARIRSASYEQYF. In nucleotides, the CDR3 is TGTGCCCGCATAAGATCGGCGTCCTACGAGCAGTACTTC.

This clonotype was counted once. The CDR3 spells CASSQEGGETQYF. CDR3 nucleotide sequence: TGTGCCAGCAGCCAAGAGGGGGGAGAGACCCAGTACTTC. The chain employs TRBV4-2 and TRBJ2-5; tentative D call: TRBD2 (6 bases). This CDR3 spans 13 amino acids. Germline assignment: CDR1 LGHNA and CDR2 YNFKEQ. Trimming took off 0 bases at V and 4 bases at J, with 6 bases between the two ends.

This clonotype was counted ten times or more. The CDR3 nucleotides are TGCAGTGCCCCTAGACAGGGAAGGGTGAATGAGCAGTTCTTC. Amino acids: CSAPRQGRVNEQFF. This chain uses TRBV20-1 with TRBJ2-1; 7 nucleotides align to TRBD1. With V trimmed by 6 bases and J by 7 bases, 12 bases remained unmatched. The CDR3 runs 14 residues. Per the germline V gene, CDR1 is DFQATT and CDR2 is SNEGSKA (reference sequence).

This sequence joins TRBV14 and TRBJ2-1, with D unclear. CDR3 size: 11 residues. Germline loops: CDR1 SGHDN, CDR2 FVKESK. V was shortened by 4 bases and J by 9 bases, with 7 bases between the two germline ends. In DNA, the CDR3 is TGTGCCAGCAGCCGCCTCCGTGAGCAGTTCTTC. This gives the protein CASSRLREQFF.

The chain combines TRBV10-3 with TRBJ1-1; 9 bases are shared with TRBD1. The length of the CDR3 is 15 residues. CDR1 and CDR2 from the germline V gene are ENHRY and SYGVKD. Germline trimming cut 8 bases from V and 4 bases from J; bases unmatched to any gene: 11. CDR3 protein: CAIGQGRVGSTEAFF. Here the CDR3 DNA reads TGTGCCATCGGACAGGGGCGAGTCGGAAGCACTGAAGCTTTCTTT.

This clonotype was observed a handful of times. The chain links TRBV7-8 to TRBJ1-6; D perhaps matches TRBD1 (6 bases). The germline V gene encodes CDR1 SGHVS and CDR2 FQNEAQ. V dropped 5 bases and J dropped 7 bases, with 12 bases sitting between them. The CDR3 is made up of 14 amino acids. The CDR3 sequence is CASSLDTGNSPLHF. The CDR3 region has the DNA TGTGCCAGCAGCCTTGACACAGGGAATTCACCCCTCCACTTT. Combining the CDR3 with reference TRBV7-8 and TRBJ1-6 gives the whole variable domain GAGVSQSPRYKVAKRGQDVALRCDPISGHVSLFWYQQALGQGPEFLTYFQNEAQLDKSGLPSDRFFAERPEGSVSTLKIQRTQQEDSAVYLCASSLDTGNSPLHFGNGTRLTVT.

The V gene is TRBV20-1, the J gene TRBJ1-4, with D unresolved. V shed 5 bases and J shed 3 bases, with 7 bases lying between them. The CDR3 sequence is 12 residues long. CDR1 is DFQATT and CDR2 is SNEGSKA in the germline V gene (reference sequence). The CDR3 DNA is TGCAGTGCTGAGGGTCCTAATGAAAAACTGTTTTTT. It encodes CSAEGPNEKLFF.

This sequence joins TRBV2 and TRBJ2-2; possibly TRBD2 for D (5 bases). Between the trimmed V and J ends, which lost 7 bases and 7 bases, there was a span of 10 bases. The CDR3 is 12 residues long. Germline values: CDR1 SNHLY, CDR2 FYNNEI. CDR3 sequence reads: CASKRESGELFF. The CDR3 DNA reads TGTGCCAGCAAAAGGGAGAGCGGGGAGCTGTTTTTT. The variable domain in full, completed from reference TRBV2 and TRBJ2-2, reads EPEVTQTPSHQVTQMGQEVILRCVPISNHLYFYWYRQILGQKVEFLVSFYNNEISEKSEIFDDQFSVERPDGSNFTLKIRSTKLEDSAMYFCASKRESGELFFGEGSRLTVL.

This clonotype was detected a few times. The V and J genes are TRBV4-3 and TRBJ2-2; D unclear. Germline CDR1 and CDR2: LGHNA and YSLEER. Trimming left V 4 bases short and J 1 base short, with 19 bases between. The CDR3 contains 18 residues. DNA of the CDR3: TGCGCCAGCAGCCCAAGAGATTGGACGGACGAGAACACCGGGGAGCTGTTTTTT. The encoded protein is CASSPRDWTDENTGELFF.